The present entry profiles one T cell receptor (beta chain) with its context. The data were taken from a study of CXCR3-negative and CXCR3-positive naive CD8 T cells. Germline CDR1 SGDLS, CDR2 YYNGEE. The CDR3 has 17 residues. 5' RACE that incorporated UMI labels was used to prepare the TRB cDNA libraries. TCRdb reprocessed the 5' RACE reads; each CDR3 protein has one entry and no DNA is given. The sample features tens of thousands of distinct CDR3 sequences, with 15% to 25% in its top ten. This clonotype originated in a human donor in good health. Some clones in this sample may be carry-over from other donors' samples. The sample was memory CD8+ T cells from blood. This chain uses TRBV9 with TRBJ2-1; TCRdb reports TRBD2, a call that lacks DNA to check it against. The CDR3 loop is CASSGIQGAGGYNEQFF.